What follows are 17 T cell receptor beta chains derived from one specimen sequenced in a study of cytomegalovirus exposure and HLA in healthy donors. Both 60 Vbeta primers and 13 Jbeta primers went into the PCR. Assay: immunoSEQ multiplex PCR; the TCRdb copy retains only in-frame clones and omits some. The sample lists about 130,000 clones; approximately 84% were seen once. The sequenced sample consisted of PBMCs. All receptors come from a woman aged 40 to 50 in good health and CMV-seronegative.

The chain carries TRBV19 and TRBJ1-2; 7 bases map to TRBD1. Germline V gene sequence: CDR1 LNHDA, CDR2 SQIVND (reference sequence). The CDR3 has 13 residues. With 5 bases clipped from V and 7 bases from J, the junction kept 7 bases outside the gene matches. CDR3: CASSDRDWGGYTF. The CDR3 bases are TGTGCCAGTAGTGACAGGGATTGGGGTGGCTACACCTTC.

This rearrangement joins TRBV5-1 to TRBJ2-2, with no clear D. CDR1 and CDR2 (germline): SGHRS, YFSETQ. The CDR3 totals 13 residues. The V and J ends lost 2 bases and 6 bases respectively, with 8 bases between them. DNA for the CDR3: TGCGCCAGCAGCTTACAAGCGCCCGGGGAGCTGTTTTTT. Its translation is CASSLQAPGELFF.

The chain has TRBV2 and TRBJ2-7; possible D gene TRBD1, 5 bases. CDR3 length: 12 residues. With 8 bases removed from V and 2 bases from J, the gap between germline ends came to 10 bases. Per the germline V gene, CDR1 is SNHLY and CDR2 is FYNNEI. The chain's CDR3 is CASGANPYEQYF. CDR3 DNA sequence: TGTGCCAGCGGGGCGAACCCCTACGAGCAGTACTTC.

This clone occurred a few times. The chain joins TRBV6-4 to TRBJ2-1; no definite D call. The CDR3 length is 16 residues. Looked up from germline, CDR1 is MRHNA and CDR2 is SNTAGT. V was cut by 3 bases and J by 5 bases, with 17 bases left in between. The CDR3 sequence is CASSDLCAREDNEQFF. CDR3 nucleotides: TGTGCCAGCAGTGATCTTTGCGCGAGAGAAGACAATGAGCAGTTCTTC.

This chain connects TRBV4-2 to TRBJ2-3; TRBD2 matches at 7 bases. Germline CDR1 LGHNA, CDR2 YNFKEQ. The CDR3 totals 17 residues. J was trimmed by 1 base and V by 1 base; bases with no gene match: 8. As DNA, the CDR3 is TGTGCCAGCAGCCAAGGCCCCAGCGGGGCGGGCACAGATACGCAGTATTTT. This gives the protein CASSQGPSGAGTDTQYF.

The chain combines TRBV30 with TRBJ1-2; D not resolved. In germline, CDR1 is GTSNPN, CDR2 SVGIG (reference sequence). This CDR3 comprises 13 residues. Trimming took 3 bases from V and 4 from J, leaving 12 bases between them. The CDR3 protein is CAWRTETSYGYTF. The CDR3 DNA is TGTGCCTGGAGGACCGAGACTAGCTATGGCTACACCTTC. Looking up the rest from reference TRBV30 and TRBJ1-2 gives the full variable domain: SQTIHQWPATLVQPVGSPLSLECTVEGTSNPNLYWYRQAAGRGLQLLFYSVGIGQISSEVPQNLSASRPQDRQFILSSKKLLLSDSGFYLCAWRTETSYGYTFGSGTRLTVV.

The rearrangement uses TRBV19 and TRBJ1-1; possible D gene TRBD1, 5 bases. CDR3 length equals 16 residues. Looked up from germline, CDR1 is LNHDA and CDR2 is SQIVND (reference sequence). V lost 7 bases and J 2 bases, leaving 20 bases between the germline ends. Here the CDR3 reads CASTTIGVGRNTEAFF. CDR3 coding DNA: TGTGCCAGTACCACTATAGGGGTAGGGCGAAACACTGAAGCTTTCTTT.

The V and J genes are TRBV6-4 and TRBJ1-2; the D is unclear. The CDR3 totals 14 residues. Looked up from germline, CDR1 is MRHNA and CDR2 is SNTAGT. V lost 4 bases to trimming and J lost 4 bases, with 13 bases between them. CDR3 region: CASSVTEEGYGYTF. CDR3 nucleotide sequence: TGTGCCAGCAGTGTAACGGAGGAGGGCTATGGCTACACCTTC.

The CDR3 nucleotides read TGTGCCAGCAGTTACTCGAGTGGGAGTGGGTACAATGAGCAGTTCTTC. Protein sequence: CASSYSSGSGYNEQFF. The chain links TRBV6-5 to TRBJ2-1; D is possibly TRBD2 (5 bases). Trimming took 0 bases from V and 4 from J, leaving 13 bases between them. The CDR3 has 16 amino acids. Germline V gene data show CDR1 as MNHEY and CDR2 as SVGAGI.

This clone was detected only once. This sequence joins TRBV21-1 and TRBJ2-7; the table assigns TRBD1, which was not confirmed against the DNA. TRBV21-1 is a pseudogene locus. This CDR3 contains 20 residues. CDR3 in amino acids: CASSNPQGGTAGTGDYEQYF. In DNA form, the CDR3 reads TGTGCCAGCAGCAACCCTCAGGGGGGGACAGCCGGGACAGGGGACTACGAGCAGTACTTC.

With regard to this clone: Other DNA sequences within the sample encode an identical CDR3. The chain recombines TRBV5-1 with TRBJ2-3; D possibly corresponds to TRBD1 (6 bases). V lost 0 bases, J lost 3 bases, and 8 bases lay in between. CDR1 is SGHRS and CDR2 is YFSETQ in the germline V gene. This CDR3 contains 14 residues. The CDR3 DNA is TGCGCCAGCAGCTTGGCTCAGGGGACAGATACGCAGTATTTT. This sequence encodes CASSLAQGTDTQYF.

For the CDR3, the DNA is TGTGCCAGTAGTACACAGGGATTAAGCTATGGCTACACCTTC. Encoded protein: CASSTQGLSYGYTF. The J gene is TRBJ1-2, the V gene TRBV19; D might be TRBD1 (6 bases). V was cut by 4 bases and J by 4 bases, with 13 bases left in between. This CDR3 comprises 14 residues. Germline values: CDR1 LNHDA, CDR2 SQIVND (reference sequence).

The table lists this clone with a count of one. The genes are TRBV10-3 and TRBJ1-1; tentatively, D is TRBD1 (6 bases). V lost 6 bases to trimming and J lost 3 bases, with 14 bases between them. The length of the CDR3 is 14 residues. Germline CDR1 ENHRY, CDR2 SYGVKD. CDR3 DNA sequence: TGTGCCATCAGCGGGAACAGGGATGACACTGAAGCTTTCTTT. It yields the protein CAISGNRDDTEAFF.

The rearrangement uses TRBV6-1 and TRBJ2-7; TRBD1 aligns across 9 bases. Germline lookup yields CDR1 MNHNS and CDR2 SASEGT. The CDR3 consists of 14 residues. V trimming: 4 bases; J trimming: 3 bases; junction bases outside the gene matches: 4. CDR3 amino acids: CASSATGGHYEQYF. The CDR3 DNA reads as TGTGCCAGCAGTGCCACAGGGGGCCACTACGAGCAGTACTTC.

The chain has TRBV7-9 and TRBJ1-2; D may be TRBD1 (5 bases). The CDR3 runs to 15 residues. The germline gives CDR1 SEHNR, CDR2 FQNEAQ (reference sequence). V was cut by 0 bases and J by 2 bases, with 10 bases left in between. CDR3 protein: CASSLAGGTNYGYTF. CDR3 sequence (DNA): TGTGCCAGCAGCTTAGCTGGCGGGACCAACTATGGCTACACCTTC.

The chain has TRBV18 and TRBJ1-1; perhaps TRBD1 as D (5 bases). This CDR3 has 16 amino acids. The V end lost 2 bases, the J end lost 1 base, and 14 bases lay between the germline ends. Germline values: CDR1 KGHSH, CDR2 LQKENI. The CDR3, as DNA: TGTGCCAGCTCACCAACCGGGGGGGATCGGAACACTGAAGCTTTCTTT. Translated: CASSPTGGDRNTEAFF. Filled out from reference TRBV18 and TRBJ1-1, the complete variable domain reads NAGVMQNPRHLVRRRGQEARLRCSPMKGHSHVYWYRQLPEEGLKFMVYLQKENIIDESGMPKERFSAEFPKEGPSILRIQQVVRGDSAAYFCASSPTGGDRNTEAFFGQGTRLTVV.

This clone was found a few times. V and J are TRBV28 and TRBJ1-2; 7 positions agree with TRBD1. In germline, CDR1 is MDHEN, CDR2 SYDVKM. V was clipped by 4 bases and J by 8 bases; unmatched bases: 19. CDR3 size: 17 residues. DNA for the CDR3: TGTGCCAGCAGTTCCTTCGGACAGGCCTCTATCCTATGGGGCTACACCTTC. It encodes CASSSFGQASILWGYTF.